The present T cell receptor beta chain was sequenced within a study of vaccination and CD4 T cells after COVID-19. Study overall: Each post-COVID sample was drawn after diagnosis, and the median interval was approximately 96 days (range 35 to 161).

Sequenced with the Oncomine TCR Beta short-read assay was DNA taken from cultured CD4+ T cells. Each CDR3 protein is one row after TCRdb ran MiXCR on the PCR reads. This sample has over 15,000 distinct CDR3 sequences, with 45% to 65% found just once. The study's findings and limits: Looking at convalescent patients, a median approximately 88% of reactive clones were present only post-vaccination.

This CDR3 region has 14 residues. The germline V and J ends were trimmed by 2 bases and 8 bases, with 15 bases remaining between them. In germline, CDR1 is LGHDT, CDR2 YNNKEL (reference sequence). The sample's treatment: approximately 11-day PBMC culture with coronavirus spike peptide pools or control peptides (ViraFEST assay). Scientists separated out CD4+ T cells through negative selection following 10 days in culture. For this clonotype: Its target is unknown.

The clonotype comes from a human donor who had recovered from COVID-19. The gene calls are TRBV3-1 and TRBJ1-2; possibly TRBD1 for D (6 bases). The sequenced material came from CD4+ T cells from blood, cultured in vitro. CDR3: CASSQNPTGGGYTF. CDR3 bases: TGTGCCAGCAGCCAAAACCCGACAGGAGGGGGCTACACCTTC.